This paragraph reports one T cell receptor beta chain. The antigen remains undetermined. This sample was taken from a study of shared clonotypes between healthy human individuals. Overall study findings and caveats: Lower generation probabilities were found for non-shared clonotypes than for those shared by all four donors.

Some 32,000 T cell genomes, or roughly 200 ng DNA, went into the sorted-subset replicate PCRs. Repertoires were generated with immunoSEQ multiplex PCR, while TCRdb's copy carries only in-frame clones and drops some. The sample records fewer than 1.8 million clones, approximately 98.5% being singletons. The CDR3 is made up of 15 amino acids. Germline-derived CDR1 and CDR2 are KGHSH and LQKENI. V was trimmed by 1 base and J by 7 bases, leaving 17 bases between them. This chain connects TRBV18 to TRBJ2-7; D is ambiguous. Source material: naive CD4+ T cells sorted from blood. Sample subset: CD45RA+ positively selected. This receptor was obtained from a man aged 30 to 45 in good health. DNA of the CDR3: TGTGCCAGCTCACCACGGGCAACGGCTCTAGAGGAGCAGTACTTC. Residues: CASSPRATALEEQYF.